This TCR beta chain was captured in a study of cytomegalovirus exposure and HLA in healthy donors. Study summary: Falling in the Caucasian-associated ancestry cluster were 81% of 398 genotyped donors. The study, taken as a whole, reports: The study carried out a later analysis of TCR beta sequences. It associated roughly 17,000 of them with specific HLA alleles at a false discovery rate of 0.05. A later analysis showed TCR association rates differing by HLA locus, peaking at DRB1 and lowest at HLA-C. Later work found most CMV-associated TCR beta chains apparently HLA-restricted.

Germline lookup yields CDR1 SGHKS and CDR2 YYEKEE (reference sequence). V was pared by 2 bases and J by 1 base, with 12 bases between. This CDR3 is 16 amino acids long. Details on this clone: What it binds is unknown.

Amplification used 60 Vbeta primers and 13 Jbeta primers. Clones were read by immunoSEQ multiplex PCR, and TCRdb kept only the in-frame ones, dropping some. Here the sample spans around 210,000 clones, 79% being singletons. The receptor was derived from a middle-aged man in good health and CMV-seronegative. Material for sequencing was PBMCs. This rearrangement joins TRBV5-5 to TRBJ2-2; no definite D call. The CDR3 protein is CASSFSTALNTGELFF. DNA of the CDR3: TGTGCCAGCAGCTTTTCCACTGCCCTGAACACCGGGGAGCTGTTTTTT.